The 30 T cell receptor beta chains presented below share a single source sample, sequenced in a study of shared clonotypes between healthy human individuals. The table came from immunoSEQ multiplex PCR; TCRdb's copy has only in-frame clones and leaves some out. The sample consists of hundreds of thousands of clones, about 92% of them appearing once. Positive CCR7 selection of CD45RO-negative cells yielded the naive CD8 cells, and terminally differentiated effector memory CD45RA+ cells were excluded. The sample comprised naive CD8+ T cells sorted from blood. These TCRs come from a man under 40 in good health.

The rearrangement joins TRBV5-4 to TRBJ1-1; weak D call: TRBD1 (6 bases). Germline CDR1 and CDR2: SGHNT and YYREEE (reference sequence). V lost 0 bases and J 3 bases, leaving 21 bases between the germline ends. The CDR3 runs to 18 residues. The CDR3 DNA reads as TGTGCCAGCAGCTTGGCCGTCGGGAGGGGGAATTCCCACACTGAAGCTTTCTTT. It is translated as CASSLAVGRGNSHTEAFF.

The chain links TRBV28 to TRBJ2-7; a weak D match, TRBD1 (6 bases). The germline V gene encodes CDR1 MDHEN and CDR2 SYDVKM. V was shortened by 4 bases and J by 0 bases, with 19 bases between the two germline ends. CDR3 length: 17 amino acids. CDR3 sequence: CASSSRGAPSSSYEQYF. DNA for the CDR3: TGTGCCAGCAGTTCCAGGGGTGCCCCCTCAAGCTCCTACGAGCAGTACTTC.

This chain connects TRBV10-1 to TRBJ2-3, with 9 bases matching TRBD1. The V and J ends lost 2 bases and 2 bases, in that order; junction bases with no gene match: 2. The V gene's germline CDR1 is WNHNN and CDR2 SYGVQD (reference sequence). The CDR3 loop spans 15 amino acids. CDR3 in DNA: TGCGCCAGCAGTGAGGGACAGGGGACCACAGATACGCAGTATTTT. Translating it yields CASSEGQGTTDTQYF.

The chain joins TRBV6-6 to TRBJ2-7; D is uncertain. Germline loops: CDR1 MNHNY, CDR2 SVGAGI (reference sequence). The V gene lost 2 bases and the J gene lost 2 bases, with 4 bases spanning the gap. This CDR3 is 12 amino acids long. CDR3 protein: CASSYDTYEQYF. DNA for the CDR3: TGTGCCAGCAGTTACGATACCTACGAGCAGTACTTC.

The V call is TRBV2, the J call TRBJ2-7; D gene unclear. V lost 3 bases and J lost 0, with 15 bases in between. The germline gives CDR1 SNHLY, CDR2 FYNNEI. This CDR3 comprises 16 residues. The CDR3 here is CASSEGLVGSSYEQYF. The CDR3 nucleotides are TGTGCCAGCAGTGAGGGGTTGGTCGGCAGCTCCTACGAGCAGTACTTC.

The V gene is TRBV28, the J gene TRBJ2-3; tentatively, D is TRBD1 (5 bases). CDR3 size: 14 residues. V shed 3 bases and J shed 5 bases, with 12 bases lying between them. Germline V gene data show CDR1 as MDHEN and CDR2 as SYDVKM. CDR3 region: CASSLGRAEDTQYF. DNA for the CDR3: TGTGCCAGCAGTTTGGGCAGGGCTGAAGATACGCAGTATTTT.

The chain uses TRBV5-1 and TRBJ2-7, with D hard to call. V lost 5 bases, J lost 0 bases, and 9 bases lay in between. The CDR3 has 13 residues. Germline V lookup: CDR1 SGHRS, CDR2 YFSETQ. CDR3 in amino acids: CASRAESSYEQYF. CDR3 nucleotides: TGCGCCAGCAGAGCTGAAAGCTCCTACGAGCAGTACTTC.

J is TRBJ2-1 and V is TRBV29-1; D not resolved. V gave up 8 bases and J gave up 4 bases, with 18 bases separating them. This CDR3 has 14 amino acids. CDR1 SQVTM and CDR2 ANQGSEA come from the germline V gene. CDR3 amino acids: CSILSGLGYNEQFF. Written as DNA, the CDR3 is TGCAGCATTTTATCAGGTTTGGGATACAATGAGCAGTTCTTC.

This clone appeared once. CDR3 protein: CASSVRGIHDSTDTQYF. The CDR3 coding sequence is TGCGCCAGCAGCGTCCGGGGGATACACGATAGCACAGATACGCAGTATTTT. This chain links TRBV4-1 with TRBJ2-3, with a tentative D call TRBD2 (6 bases). V was clipped by 5 bases and J by 0 bases, with 18 bases between them. Germline CDR1 and CDR2: MGHRA and YSYEKL. This CDR3 spans 17 amino acids.

The chain joins TRBV27 to TRBJ2-1, with a possible D match to TRBD2 (5 bases). The CDR3 is made up of 16 amino acids. The germline gives CDR1 MNHEY, CDR2 SMNVEV (reference sequence). Trimming took off 5 bases at V and 2 bases at J, with 16 bases between the two ends. The CDR3 region has the DNA TGTGCCAGCAGTCCATCGCGCTCGAGGGCCTACAATGAGCAGTTCTTC. It yields the protein CASSPSRSRAYNEQFF.

Worth noting for this clone: Distinct nucleotide sequences in the sample also encode this CDR3. The V gene is TRBV27, the J gene TRBJ2-7, with 9 bases fitting TRBD2. The CDR3 extends over 15 amino acids. J was trimmed by 3 bases and V by 6 bases; bases with no gene match: 9. CDR1 MNHEY and CDR2 SMNVEV come from the germline V gene (reference sequence). The CDR3 DNA reads as TGTGCCAGCAGCTCAACCGGGACTAGCTTCTACGAGCAGTACTTC. It encodes CASSSTGTSFYEQYF.

This chain joins TRBV9 and TRBJ2-1, with 10 bases lining up with TRBD2. The J segment lost 4 bases and the V segment lost 0 bases, leaving 19 bases of the junction unmatched. CDR3 length: 21 residues. CDR1 is SGDLS, CDR2 YYNGEE, per germline. The CDR3 bases are TGTGCCAGCAGCGTAGCTTCCGGGACTAGCGCCGAGAAACCCCTTTACAATGAGCAGTTCTTC. Its protein is CASSVASGTSAEKPLYNEQFF.

This chain links TRBV7-8 with TRBJ2-6, with unresolved D. Germline V lookup: CDR1 SGHVS, CDR2 FQNEAQ. The CDR3 covers 15 residues. V shed 7 bases and J shed 0 bases, with 10 bases lying between them. CDR3 coding DNA: TGTGCCAGCAATGTAGGTTACTCTGGGGCCAACGTCCTGACTTTC. It is translated as CASNVGYSGANVLTF.

The chain combines TRBV10-3 with TRBJ1-1, with D unresolved. This CDR3 is built from 15 residues. Germline CDR1 is ENHRY and CDR2 is SYGVKD. With 5 bases removed from V and 3 bases from J, the gap between germline ends came to 16 bases. DNA for the CDR3: TGTGCCATCAGTAACCCGGGCTTTCCGGACACTGAAGCTTTCTTT. Its protein product is CAISNPGFPDTEAFF.

V is TRBV9 and J is TRBJ1-1; D not resolved. Germline V gene sequence: CDR1 SGDLS, CDR2 YYNGEE. V was clipped by 6 bases and J by 1 base, with 10 bases between them. There are 13 residues in the CDR3. Here the CDR3 DNA reads TGTGCCAGCACTCGGTCGGAGAACACTGAAGCTTTCTTT. Residues: CASTRSENTEAFF.

The chain employs TRBV5-6 and TRBJ2-5; the D gene is possibly TRBD1 (5 bases). The V gene lost 0 bases and the J gene lost 6 bases, with 9 bases spanning the gap. Germline CDR1 reads SGHDT; CDR2 reads YYEEEE. This CDR3 is 13 amino acids long. Written as DNA, the CDR3 is TGTGCCAGCAGCTTGGCCGTGGGGCAGACCCAGTACTTC. This encodes CASSLAVGQTQYF.

The chain uses TRBV19 and TRBJ2-7; 8 bases are a match to TRBD2. The V and J ends lost 5 bases and 2 bases, in that order; junction bases with no gene match: 11. CDR1 is LNHDA and CDR2 is SQIVND in the germline V gene (reference sequence). The CDR3 length is 16 residues. Here the CDR3 reads CASSGALAERAYEQYF. CDR3 DNA sequence: TGTGCCAGTAGTGGGGCACTAGCGGAGCGCGCCTACGAGCAGTACTTC.

CDR3: CSVDGQGDSYNEQFF. The CDR3 bases are TGCAGCGTGGACGGACAGGGGGACTCCTACAATGAGCAGTTCTTC. The V call is TRBV29-1, the J call TRBJ2-1; TRBD1 matches 10 bases. The CDR3 has 15 residues. Losses at the gene ends were 6 bases for V and 0 bases for J; bases not matched to a gene: 5. In germline, CDR1 is SQVTM, CDR2 ANQGSEA.

This rearrangement joins TRBV4-1 to TRBJ2-1; 13 bases map to TRBD2. The length of the CDR3 is 16 residues. Germline V lookup: CDR1 MGHRA, CDR2 YSYEKL. The trim removed 4 bases at V and 8 bases at J, leaving 8 bases unmatched. The DNA of the CDR3 is TGCGCCAGCAGCCTTACCGGGACTAGCGGGATGTATGAGCAGTTCTTC. Its translation is CASSLTGTSGMYEQFF.

The chain has TRBV9 and TRBJ2-3, with 8 nucleotides matching TRBD2. Germline-derived CDR1 and CDR2 are SGDLS and YYNGEE. J lost 2 bases, V lost 0 bases, and 11 bases had no gene match. The CDR3 extends over 18 amino acids. Here the CDR3 reads CASSVGESSGGNTDTQYF. Written as DNA, the CDR3 is TGTGCCAGCAGCGTAGGGGAATCCAGCGGGGGAAACACAGATACGCAGTATTTT. The whole variable domain, remainder taken from reference TRBV9 and TRBJ2-3, is DSGVTQTPKHLITATGQRVTLRCSPRSGDLSVYWYQQSLDQGLQFLIQYYNGEERAKGNILERFSAQQFPDLHSELNLSSLELGDSALYFCASSVGESSGGNTDTQYFGPGTRLTVL.

The chain combines TRBV2 with TRBJ2-7; TRBD1 aligns across 9 bases. CDR3 size: 16 residues. With V trimmed by 7 bases and J by 3 bases, 13 bases remained unmatched. Germline-derived CDR1 and CDR2 are SNHLY and FYNNEI. CDR3: CASTLDRGREVYEQYF. CDR3 in DNA: TGTGCCAGCACCTTGGACAGGGGCCGAGAGGTCTACGAGCAGTACTTC.

CDR3 DNA: TGTGCCAGCACCCGGGATGGGCATGAGCAGTTCTTC. Residues: CASTRDGHEQFF. This chain uses TRBV28 with TRBJ2-1, with D maybe TRBD2 (5 bases). This CDR3 is built from 12 residues. Germline V lookup: CDR1 MDHEN, CDR2 SYDVKM. Trimming shortened V by 7 bases and J by 8 bases, and 12 bases separated the two germline ends.

The chain carries TRBV7-9 and TRBJ2-7; no definite D call. CDR3 size: 14 residues. Germline CDR1 is SEHNR and CDR2 is FQNEAQ (reference sequence). V was shortened by 4 bases and J by 3 bases, with 13 bases between the two germline ends. CDR3 nucleotides: TGTGCCAGCAGCTCCGCACTGTTTCGCTACGAGCAGTACTTC. Residues: CASSSALFRYEQYF.

V gene TRBV7-9 combines with J gene TRBJ1-1, with D hard to call. With 5 bases removed from V and 5 bases from J, the gap between germline ends came to 9 bases. This CDR3 spans 12 amino acids. CDR1 SEHNR and CDR2 FQNEAQ come from the germline V gene (reference sequence). The DNA for the CDR3 is TGTGCCAGCAGCCCGCGGTGGACTGAAGCTTTCTTT. Its protein is CASSPRWTEAFF.

J is TRBJ1-1 and V is TRBV29-1, with TRBD1 as a possible D gene (6 bases). V lost 6 bases and J lost 4, with 15 bases in between. The CDR3 sequence is 13 residues long. CDR1 and CDR2 from the germline V gene are SQVTM and ANQGSEA. The CDR3 DNA reads TGCAGCGTAGACACAGGGTTAGGCACTGAAGCTTTCTTT. Amino acids: CSVDTGLGTEAFF. Supplemented by reference TRBV29-1 and TRBJ1-1, the full variable domain reads SAVISQKPSRDICQRGTSLTIQCQVDSQVTMMFWYRQQPGQSLTLIATANQGSEATYESGFVIDKFPISRPNLTFSTLTVSNMSPEDSSIYLCSVDTGLGTEAFFGQGTRLTVV.

This clone appeared a single time. V gene TRBV23-1 combines with J gene TRBJ2-1; D remains ambiguous. TRBV23-1 is noted as an ORF with a role that remains uncertain. V was clipped by 2 bases and J by 6 bases, with 17 bases between them. This CDR3 has 16 amino acids. The DNA for the CDR3 is TGCGCCAGCAGTCAAATAGGGAAACCCCGAGCCAATGAGCAGTTCTTC. This codes for CASSQIGKPRANEQFF.

This clone appeared a single time. The chain uses TRBV6-1 and TRBJ1-1; D is unclear. Germline lookup yields CDR1 MNHNS and CDR2 SASEGT. The CDR3 sequence is 18 residues long. V was cut by 0 bases and J by 2 bases, with 19 bases left in between. DNA of the CDR3: TGTGCCAGCAGTGAAGCGCTTTACTACATAGAGGGAAACACTGAAGCTTTCTTT. Amino acid sequence: CASSEALYYIEGNTEAFF.

The chain combines TRBV7-6 with TRBJ2-7, with D possibly being TRBD1 (6 bases). This CDR3 spans 14 amino acids. Germline V gives CDR1 SGHVS, CDR2 FNYEAQ. V lost 3 bases and J 3 bases, leaving 12 bases between the germline ends. This chain's CDR3 is CASSLGSDSYEQYF. In DNA, the CDR3 is TGTGCCAGCAGCTTGGGCTCGGACAGCTACGAGCAGTACTTC.

V gene TRBV19 combines with J gene TRBJ2-3; D gene uncertain. Germline lookup yields CDR1 LNHDA and CDR2 SQIVND (reference sequence). This CDR3 is built from 14 residues. Trimming stripped 4 bases from V and 0 bases from J, with 8 bases between. CDR3 DNA: TGTGCCAGTAGTACCTACACTAGCACAGATACGCAGTATTTT. This translates into CASSTYTSTDTQYF.

This rearrangement joins TRBV28 to TRBJ1-4, with D unresolved. The CDR3 is 15 residues long. Trimming cost V 11 bases and J 6 bases, with 22 bases left between them. Germline V gene sequence: CDR1 MDHEN, CDR2 SYDVKM. The CDR3 here is CARIHLAAPHEKLFF. Here the CDR3 DNA reads TGTGCCCGCATACACCTGGCCGCGCCTCATGAAAAACTGTTTTTT.